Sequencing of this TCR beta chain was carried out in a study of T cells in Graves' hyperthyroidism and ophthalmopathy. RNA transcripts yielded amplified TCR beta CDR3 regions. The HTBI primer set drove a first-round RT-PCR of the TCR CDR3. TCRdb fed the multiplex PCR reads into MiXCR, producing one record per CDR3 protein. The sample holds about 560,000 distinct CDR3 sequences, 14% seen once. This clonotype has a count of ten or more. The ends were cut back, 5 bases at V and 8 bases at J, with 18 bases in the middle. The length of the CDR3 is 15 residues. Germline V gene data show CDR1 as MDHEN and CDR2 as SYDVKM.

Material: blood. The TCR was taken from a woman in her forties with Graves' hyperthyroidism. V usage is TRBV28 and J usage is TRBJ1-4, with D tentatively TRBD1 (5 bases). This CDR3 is CASSLAGTRGEKLFF. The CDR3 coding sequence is TGTGCCAGCAGTCTAGCGGGGACCCGGGGCGAAAAACTGTTTTTT. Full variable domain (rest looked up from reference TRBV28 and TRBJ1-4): DVKVTQSSRYLVKRTGEKVFLECVQDMDHENMFWYRQDPGLGLRLIYFSYDVKMKEKGDIPEGYSVSREKKERFSLILESASTNQTSMYLCASSLAGTRGEKLFFGSGTQLSVL.